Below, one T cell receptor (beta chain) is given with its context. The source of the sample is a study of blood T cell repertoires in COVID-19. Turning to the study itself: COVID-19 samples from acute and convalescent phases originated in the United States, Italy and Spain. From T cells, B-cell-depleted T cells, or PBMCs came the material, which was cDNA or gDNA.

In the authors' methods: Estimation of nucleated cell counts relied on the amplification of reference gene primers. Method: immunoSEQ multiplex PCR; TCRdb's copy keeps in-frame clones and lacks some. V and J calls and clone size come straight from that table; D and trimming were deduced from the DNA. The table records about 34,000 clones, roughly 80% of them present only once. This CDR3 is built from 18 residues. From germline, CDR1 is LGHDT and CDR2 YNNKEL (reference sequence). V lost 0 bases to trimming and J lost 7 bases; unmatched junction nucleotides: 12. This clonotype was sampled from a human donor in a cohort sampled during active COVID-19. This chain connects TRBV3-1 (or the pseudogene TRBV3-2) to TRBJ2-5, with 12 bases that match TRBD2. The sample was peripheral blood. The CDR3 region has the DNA TGTGCCAGCAGCCAAGATGGGGCGCTAGCGGGGGGGCACGGGACCCAGTACTTC. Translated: CASSQDGALAGGHGTQYF.